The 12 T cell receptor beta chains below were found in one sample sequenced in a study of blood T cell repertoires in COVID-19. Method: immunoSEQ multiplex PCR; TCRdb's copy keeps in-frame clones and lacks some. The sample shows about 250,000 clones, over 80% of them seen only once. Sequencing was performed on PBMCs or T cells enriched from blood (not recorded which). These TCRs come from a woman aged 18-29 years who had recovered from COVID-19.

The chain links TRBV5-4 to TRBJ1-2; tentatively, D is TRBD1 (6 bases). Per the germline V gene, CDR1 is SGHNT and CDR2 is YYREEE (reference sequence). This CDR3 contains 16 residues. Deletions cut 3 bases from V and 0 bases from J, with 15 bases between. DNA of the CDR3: TGTGCCAGCAGCTGGATGTGGGACAAAGCTAACTATGGCTACACCTTC. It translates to CASSWMWDKANYGYTF.

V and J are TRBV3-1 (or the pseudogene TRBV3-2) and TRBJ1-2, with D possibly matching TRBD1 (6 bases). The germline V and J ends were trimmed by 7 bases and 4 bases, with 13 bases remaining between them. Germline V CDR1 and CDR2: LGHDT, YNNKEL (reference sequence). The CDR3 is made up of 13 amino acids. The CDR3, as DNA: TGTGCCAGCACCCGGGCAGGGGCCTATGGCTACACCTTC. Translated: CASTRAGAYGYTF.

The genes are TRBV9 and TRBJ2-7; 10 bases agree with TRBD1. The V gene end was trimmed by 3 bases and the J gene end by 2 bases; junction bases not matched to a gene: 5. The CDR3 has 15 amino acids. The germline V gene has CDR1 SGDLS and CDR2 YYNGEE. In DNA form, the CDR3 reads TGTGCCAGCAGCGCCGGGGACAGGGGCACCTACGAGCAGTACTTC. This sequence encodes CASSAGDRGTYEQYF.

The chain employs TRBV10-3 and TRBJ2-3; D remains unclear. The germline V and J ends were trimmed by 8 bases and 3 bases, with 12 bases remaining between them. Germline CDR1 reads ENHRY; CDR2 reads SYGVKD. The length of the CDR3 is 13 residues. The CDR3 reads CAIGGWQTDTQYF. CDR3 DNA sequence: TGTGCCATCGGCGGCTGGCAGACAGATACGCAGTATTTT.

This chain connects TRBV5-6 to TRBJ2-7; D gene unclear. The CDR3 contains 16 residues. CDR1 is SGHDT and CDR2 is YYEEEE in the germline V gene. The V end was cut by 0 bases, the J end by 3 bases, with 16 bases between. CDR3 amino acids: CASSLVGQSYYYEQYF. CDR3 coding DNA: TGTGCCAGCAGCTTGGTAGGCCAGTCCTACTACTACGAGCAGTACTTC. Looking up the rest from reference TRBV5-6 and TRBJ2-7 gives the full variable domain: DAGVTQSPTHLIKTRGQQVTLRCSPKSGHDTVSWYQQALGQGPQFIFQYYEEEERQRGNFPDRFSGHQFPNYSSELNVNALLLGDSALYLCASSLVGQSYYYEQYFGPGTRLTVT.

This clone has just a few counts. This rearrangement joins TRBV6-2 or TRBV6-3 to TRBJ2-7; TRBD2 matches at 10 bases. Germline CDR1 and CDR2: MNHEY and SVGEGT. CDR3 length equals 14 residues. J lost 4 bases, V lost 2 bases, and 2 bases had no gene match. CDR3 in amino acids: CASSYLAGVYEQYF. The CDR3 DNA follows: TGTGCCAGCAGTTACCTAGCGGGAGTTTACGAGCAGTACTTC.

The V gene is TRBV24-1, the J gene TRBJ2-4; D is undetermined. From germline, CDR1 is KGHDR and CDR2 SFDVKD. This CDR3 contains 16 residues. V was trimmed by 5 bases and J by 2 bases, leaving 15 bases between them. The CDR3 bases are TGTGCCACCAGTGGTTGGTCCCTTAGTACCAAAAACATTCAGTACTTC. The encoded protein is CATSGWSLSTKNIQYF.

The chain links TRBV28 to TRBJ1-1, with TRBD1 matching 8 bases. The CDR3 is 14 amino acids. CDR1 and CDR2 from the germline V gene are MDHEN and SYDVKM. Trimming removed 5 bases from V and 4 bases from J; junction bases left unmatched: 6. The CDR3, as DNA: TGTGCCAGCAGTACAGGGGGTAGTGGCACTGAAGCTTTCTTT. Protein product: CASSTGGSGTEAFF.

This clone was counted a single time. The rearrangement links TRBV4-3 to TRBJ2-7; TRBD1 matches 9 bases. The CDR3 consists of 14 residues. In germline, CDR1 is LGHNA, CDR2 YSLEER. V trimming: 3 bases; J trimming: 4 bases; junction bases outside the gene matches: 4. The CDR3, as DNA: TGCGCCAGCAGCCACCGGGACAGGGTGTACGAGCAGTACTTC. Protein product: CASSHRDRVYEQYF.

CDR3 nucleotides: TGTGCCAGCAGCCAATCCCGCGCGGAAGCTTTCTTT. As protein: CASSQSRAEAFF. The rearrangement links TRBV3-1 (or the pseudogene TRBV3-2) to TRBJ1-1; D ambiguous. With 2 bases removed from V and 8 bases from J, the gap between germline ends came to 9 bases. Looked up from germline, CDR1 is LGHDT and CDR2 is YNNKEL (reference sequence). The CDR3 is made up of 12 amino acids.

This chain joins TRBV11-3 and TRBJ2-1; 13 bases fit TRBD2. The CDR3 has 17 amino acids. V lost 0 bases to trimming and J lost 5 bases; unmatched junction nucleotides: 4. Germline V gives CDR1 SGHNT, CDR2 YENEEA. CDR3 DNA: TGTGCCAGCAGCTTAGAACTAGCGGGGGGGCCCGACAATGAGCAGTTCTTC. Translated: CASSLELAGGPDNEQFF. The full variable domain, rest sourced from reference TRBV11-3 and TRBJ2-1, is EAGVVQSPRYKIIEKKQPVAFWCNPISGHNTLYWYLQNLGQGPELLIRYENEEAVDDSQLPKDRFSAERLKGVDSTLKIQPAELGDSAVYLCASSLELAGGPDNEQFFGPGTRLTVL.

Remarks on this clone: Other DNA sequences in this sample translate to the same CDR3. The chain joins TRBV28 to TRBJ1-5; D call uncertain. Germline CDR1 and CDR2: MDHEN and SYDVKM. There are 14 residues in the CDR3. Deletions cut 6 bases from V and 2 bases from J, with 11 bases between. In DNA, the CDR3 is TGTGCCAGCAGCCTTCCGGGAGGCAATCAGCCCCAGCATTTT. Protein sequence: CASSLPGGNQPQHF.